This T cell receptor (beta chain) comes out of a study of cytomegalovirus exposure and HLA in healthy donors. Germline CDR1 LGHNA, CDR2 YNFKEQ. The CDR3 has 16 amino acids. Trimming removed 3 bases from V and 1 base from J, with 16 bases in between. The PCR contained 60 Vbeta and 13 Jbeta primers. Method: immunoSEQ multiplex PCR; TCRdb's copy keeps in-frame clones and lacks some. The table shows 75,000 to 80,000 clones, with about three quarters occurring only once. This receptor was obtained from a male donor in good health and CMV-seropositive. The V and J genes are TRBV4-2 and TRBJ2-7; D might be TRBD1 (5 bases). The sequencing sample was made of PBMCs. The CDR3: CASSQASVGVSYEQYF. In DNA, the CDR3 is TGTGCCAGCAGCCAGGCCAGTGTAGGGGTTTCCTACGAGCAGTACTTC.